A selection of T cell receptor beta chains follows, all from one sample in a study of T cell changes during pregnancy in multiple sclerosis. TCRdb's table, derived via immunoSEQ multiplex PCR, lists solely in-frame clones and lacks some. This table holds 80,000 to 100,000 clones, over 75% found once. The sequenced sample was peripheral blood, obtained in the second trimester of pregnancy. These receptors all come from a female donor in good health, enrolled as a control in a pregnancy study. Each CDR3 is given with its conserved first and last residue. The D gene is left open where the match is weak. A clone size is listed for some rows: how often the clone was seen (once, few, many), or a class if it is expanded.

clone_size d_call j_call v_call cdr3_nt cdr3_aa
- TRBD1 TRBJ1-2 TRBV27 TGTGCCAGCAGTTTGGGCAGGGGGATAGGTGGCTACACCTTC CASSLGRGIGGYTF
- - TRBJ1-2 TRBV6-1 TGTGCCAGCAGTGATTCGGGGTACTATGGCTACACCTTC CASSDSGYYGYTF
- - TRBJ1-3 TRBV9 TGTGCCAGCACGGGGGCTGGAAACACCATATATTTT CASTGAGNTIYF
- - TRBJ1-3 TRBV4-1 TGCGCCAGCAGCCGCGCGTCGGGATCTGGAAACACCATATATTTT CASSRASGSGNTIYF
- - TRBJ2-3 TRBV5-1 TGCGCCAGCAGCTTAGGGGGAGGCACAGATACGCAGTATTTT CASSLGGGTDTQYF
- TRBD1 TRBJ1-2 TRBV19 TGTGCCAGTACACCCGGGACAGGGGCGTATGGCTACACCTTC CASTPGTGAYGYTF
- TRBD1 TRBJ1-1 TRBV5-1 TGCGCCAGCAGCATTGGACAGGCGAACACTGAAGCTTTCTTT CASSIGQANTEAFF
- - TRBJ1-4 TRBV15 TGTGCCACCAGCAGAGATTACTTTAATGAAAAACTGTTTTTT CATSRDYFNEKLFF
- - TRBJ2-6 TRBV4-1 TGCGCCAGCAGCCGACCTCGGGGGGGACAGGGTCTGGTAGCTGGGGCCAACGTCCTGACTTTC CASSRPRGGQGLVAGANVLTF
few - TRBJ2-1 TRBV6-4 TGTGCCAGCAGTAGAACAGGGGAGGATGAGCAGTTCTTC CASSRTGEDEQFF
- TRBD1 TRBJ2-7 TRBV11-2 TGTGCCAGCAGCTTAGATAGGGGGCGCGTCGAGCAGTACTTC CASSLDRGRVEQYF
once - TRBJ1-2 TRBV6-1 TGTGCCAGCAGTGAAGCGCGAGGGTTCCACTATGGCTACACCTTC CASSEARGFHYGYTF
- - TRBJ1-2 TRBV19 TGTGCCAGTAGCGGTTCCGGCTATGGCTACACCTTC CASSGSGYGYTF
- - TRBJ2-1 TRBV7-7 TGTGCCAGCAGCCCTGATATGCGGAATGAGCAGTTCTTC CASSPDMRNEQFF
- - TRBJ2-3 TRBV5-5 TGTGCCAGCAGCTTGGACCAGCGGAGGAGAGTACCAAGCACAGATACGCAGTATTTT CASSLDQRRRVPSTDTQYF
- TRBD2 TRBJ2-1 TRBV29-1 TGCAGCGTTGATGGCGGGAGCGACAATTTCTACAATGAGCAGTTCTTC CSVDGGSDNFYNEQFF
once TRBD2 TRBJ2-5 TRBV5-6 TGTGCCAGCAGCTTGAGGACTAGCTCCGGGACCCAGTACTTC CASSLRTSSGTQYF
few - TRBJ2-7 TRBV19 TGTGCCAGTAGTATCTATGGCTACGAGCAGTACTTC CASSIYGYEQYF
- - TRBJ1-4 TRBV5-6 TGTGCCAGCAGCAATTTGGACAGCCGGAAAAAACTGTTTTTT CASSNLDSRKKLFF
once - TRBJ2-5 TRBV7-7 TGTGCCAGCACCACGGGACTGGGGGAGACCCAGTACTTC CASTTGLGETQYF
- - TRBJ1-2 TRBV7-9 TGTGCCAGCAGCTTAGATCAGGGTCAGGACTATGGCTACACCTTC CASSLDQGQDYGYTF
few TRBD1 TRBJ1-1 TRBV29-1 TGCAGCGTTGAGGGGACAGCGAACACTGAAGCTTTCTTT CSVEGTANTEAFF
- TRBD2 TRBJ2-2 TRBV7-2 TGTGCCAGCAGCCTCCGAACTAGCGGGAACGGGGAGCTGTTTTTT CASSLRTSGNGELFF
- - TRBJ1-2 TRBV27 TGTGCCAGCAGGAATCAGGGAGGGGACTATGGCTACACCTTC CASRNQGGDYGYTF
- - TRBJ2-2 TRBV7-6 TGTGCCAGCAGCTTGGCCTGGCAGGGGGGTGCCGGGGAGCTGTTTTTT CASSLAWQGGAGELFF
- - TRBJ1-5 TRBV5-1 TGCGCCAGCAGCCCCGATGGGGGGGGCAATCAGCCCCAGCATTTT CASSPDGGGNQPQHF
- - TRBJ1-2 TRBV5-4 TGTGCCAGCAGCTTGTTCAGGCAGAACTATGGCTACACCTTC CASSLFRQNYGYTF
- TRBD2 TRBJ2-3 TRBV5-1 TGCGCCAGCAGCTTGAGCACTAGCGGGGGCACAGATACGCAGTATTTT CASSLSTSGGTDTQYF
- - TRBJ1-6 TRBV6-5 TGTGCCACCTCCAGGGGACCCAATTCACCCCTCCACTTT CATSRGPNSPLHF
- TRBD1 TRBJ1-4 TRBV6-5 TGTGCCAGCAGTTGGACAGGGAATGAAAAACTGTTTTTT CASSWTGNEKLFF
- - TRBJ1-2 TRBV28 TGTGCCAGCAGTTTATTACCTCCAAAGGGGTATGGCTACACCTTC CASSLLPPKGYGYTF
- - TRBJ1-5 TRBV7-2 TGTGCCAGCAGCTTAGTCACAGGCCAGAATCAGCCCCAGCATTTT CASSLVTGQNQPQHF
- TRBD2 TRBJ2-7 TRBV13 TGTGCCAGCAGCTTCCGCCTAATTAGCGGGTTCCCCTACGAGCAGTACTTC CASSFRLISGFPYEQYF
once - TRBJ1-1 TRBV6-1 TGTGCCAGCACCTCAGCAGGGTACACTGAAGCTTTCTTT CASTSAGYTEAFF
- - TRBJ2-3 TRBV11-2 TGTGCCAGCGGAGATGGTAAAGGCACAGATACGCAGTATTTT CASGDGKGTDTQYF
- TRBD1 TRBJ1-1 TRBV6-6 TGTGCCAGCAGTTACCAACGGACAGGGGAAGCTTTCTTT CASSYQRTGEAFF
- - TRBJ1-1 TRBV4-2 TGTGCCAGCAGCCAAGATATCGCGGGCGCCTTCGAAGCTTTCTTT CASSQDIAGAFEAFF
- TRBD1 TRBJ1-2 TRBV14 TGTGCCAGCAGCCCGGGACAGCCTTATGGCTACACCTTC CASSPGQPYGYTF
- - TRBJ1-2 TRBV6-5 TGTGCCAGCAGTTATGGGAGGACTAACTATGGCTACACCTTC CASSYGRTNYGYTF
- TRBD2 TRBJ2-5 TRBV15 TGTGCCACCAGCAGACTGTACTTAGCGGGGGGACAAGAGACCCAGTACTTC CATSRLYLAGGQETQYF
once TRBD2 TRBJ2-3 TRBV2 TGTGCCAGCAGTGAACTAGCGGGGGGCACAGATACGCAGTATTTT CASSELAGGTDTQYF
- TRBD1 TRBJ2-7 TRBV18 TGTGCCAGCTCACCAGGGACAGGGGGCGAGCAGTACTTC CASSPGTGGEQYF
- - TRBJ1-5 TRBV28 TGTGCCAGCAGTTTCAGGATCTCTAGCAATCAGCCCCAGCATTTT CASSFRISSNQPQHF
- - TRBJ2-3 TRBV20-1 TGCAGTGCGCCCATCAGCGGTACGCAGTATTTT CSAPISGTQYF
- TRBD2 TRBJ2-7 TRBV28 TGTGCCAGCAGTTTAGGACTAGCGGGAGGTTACGAGCAGTACTTC CASSLGLAGGYEQYF
- - TRBJ1-4 TRBV5-1 TGCGCCAGCAGCCCCAGGTCGTCTAATGAAAAACTGTTTTTT CASSPRSSNEKLFF
- TRBD1 TRBJ1-1 TRBV5-6 TGTGCCGGTTCCGGACCGGGGACAGAGAACACTGAAGCTTTCTTT CAGSGPGTENTEAFF
- TRBD1 TRBJ2-7 TRBV6-1 TGTGCCAGCAGCGACGGACAGGAGAGCTCCTACGAGCAGTACTTC CASSDGQESSYEQYF
- - TRBJ2-1 TRBV29-1 TGCAGCGTTGTGAGGGCTAGCCTATACAATGAGCAGTTCTTC CSVVRASLYNEQFF
- TRBD1 TRBJ1-1 TRBV4-1 TGCGCCACACACGGAGGGGGCTACACTGAAGCTTTCTTT CATHGGGYTEAFF
once - TRBJ1-5 TRBV18 TGTGCCAGCTCATCCCGACAGGCAGTTAGCAATCAGCCCCAGCATTTT CASSSRQAVSNQPQHF